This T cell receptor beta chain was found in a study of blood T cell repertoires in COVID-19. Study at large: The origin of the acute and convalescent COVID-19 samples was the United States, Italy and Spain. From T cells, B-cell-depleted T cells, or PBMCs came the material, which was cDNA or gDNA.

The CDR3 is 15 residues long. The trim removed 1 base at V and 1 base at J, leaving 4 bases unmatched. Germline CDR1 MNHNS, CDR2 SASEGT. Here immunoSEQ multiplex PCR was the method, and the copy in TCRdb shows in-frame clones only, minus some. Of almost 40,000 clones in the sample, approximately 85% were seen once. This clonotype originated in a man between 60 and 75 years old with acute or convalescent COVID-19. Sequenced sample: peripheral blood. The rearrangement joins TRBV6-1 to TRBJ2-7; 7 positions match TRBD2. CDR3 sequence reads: CASSEDWGGSYEQYF. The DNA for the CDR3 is TGTGCCAGCAGTGAAGATTGGGGGGGATCCTACGAGCAGTACTTC.